These 32 T cell receptor beta chains share one sample of origin, sequenced in a study of T-cell memory formation after mild COVID-19. One entry per CDR3 protein, called by TCRdb with MiXCR from the 5' RACE reads. The table records under 650,000 distinct CDR3 sequences, over 15% of them present only once. The sequencing input was PBMCs or a T cell subset sorted from them (not recorded which). These receptors were taken from an adult woman who had mild COVID-19 (a few samples of this study predate the infection). Cell type and time point are not known.

This clonotype has just a few counts. The rearrangement joins TRBV7-9 to TRBJ1-2; D is undetermined. Germline lookup yields CDR1 SEHNR and CDR2 FQNEAQ (reference sequence). The CDR3 contains 11 residues. Trimming removed 5 bases at V and 10 bases at J, with 11 bases between. For the CDR3, the DNA is TGTGCCAGCAGCACCGGGCCCTTCTACACCTTC. Translation: CASSTGPFYTF. Using reference TRBV7-9 and TRBJ1-2 for the parts outside the CDR3, the full variable domain is DTGVSQNPRHKITKRGQNVTFRCDPISEHNRLYWYRQTLGQGPEFLTYFQNEAQLEKSRLLSDRFSAERPKGSFSTLEIQRTEQGDSAMYLCASSTGPFYTFGSGTRLTVV.

This clonotype appeared a few times. The chain is built from TRBV5-1 and TRBJ1-1, with D possibly matching TRBD1 (5 bases). The CDR3 has 15 residues. Between the trimmed V and J ends, which lost 3 bases and 10 bases, there was a span of 22 bases. Germline lookup yields CDR1 SGHRS and CDR2 YFSETQ. In DNA, the CDR3 is TGCGCCAGCAGCTCCGATCCCGGGTCCAATGGGGGAGCTTTCTTT. Amino acid sequence: CASSSDPGSNGGAFF. The whole variable domain, remainder taken from reference TRBV5-1 and TRBJ1-1, is KAGVTQTPRYLIKTRGQQVTLSCSPISGHRSVSWYQQTPGQGLQFLFEYFSETQRNKGNFPGRFSGRQFSNSRSEMNVSTLELGDSALYLCASSSDPGSNGGAFFGQGTRLTVV.

V gene TRBV6-2 or TRBV6-3 combines with J gene TRBJ1-1; D not certain. The CDR3 is made up of 15 amino acids. V lost 6 bases, J lost 0 bases, and 14 bases lay in between. The V gene's germline CDR1 is MNHEY and CDR2 SVGEGT. The CDR3 protein is CASSTPRAVNTEAFF. CDR3 DNA sequence: TGTGCCAGCAGCACACCCCGGGCGGTGAACACTGAAGCTTTCTTT.

The rearrangement links TRBV5-1 to TRBJ2-3; 9 bases match TRBD2. The CDR3 covers 14 residues. V lost 10 bases and J lost 4; bases outside the gene matches: 10. Germline CDR1 is SGHRS and CDR2 is YFSETQ. CDR3 amino acids: CAWSAGGPADTQYF. The CDR3 DNA follows: TGCGCCTGGTCTGCGGGGGGGCCTGCAGATACGCAGTATTTT.

The chain joins TRBV5-6 to TRBJ1-1; 8 nucleotides line up with TRBD1. V was clipped by 2 bases and J by 2 bases; unmatched bases: 5. The CDR3 sequence is 15 residues long. The germline V gene has CDR1 SGHDT and CDR2 YYEEEE. In DNA form, the CDR3 reads TGTGCCAGCAGCTTCCCGACAGGGGCTAACACTGAAGCTTTCTTT. Translating gives CASSFPTGANTEAFF. Full variable domain (missing parts from reference TRBV5-6 and TRBJ1-1): DAGVTQSPTHLIKTRGQQVTLRCSPKSGHDTVSWYQQALGQGPQFIFQYYEEEERQRGNFPDRFSGHQFPNYSSELNVNALLLGDSALYLCASSFPTGANTEAFFGQGTRLTVV.

The chain carries TRBV24-1 and TRBJ2-1; D is perhaps TRBD2 (5 bases). The germline V gene has CDR1 KGHDR and CDR2 SFDVKD. This CDR3 is built from 18 residues. V was shortened by 1 base and J by 7 bases, with 22 bases between the two germline ends. The CDR3 region has the DNA TGTGCCACCAGTGATTTTGTAGGGAGTAGTACGACCGGGAATGAGCAGTTCTTC. Residues: CATSDFVGSSTTGNEQFF.

This clonotype was counted only a few times. The rearrangement joins TRBV7-2 to TRBJ1-6, with 10 bases aligning to TRBD1. The J segment lost 9 bases and the V segment lost 4 bases, leaving 6 bases of the junction unmatched. This CDR3 is built from 15 residues. In germline, CDR1 is SGHTA, CDR2 FQGNSA. DNA of the CDR3: TGTGCCAGCAGCTCGGGGACAGGGGTCTCTTCACCCCTCCACTTT. Protein sequence: CASSSGTGVSSPLHF.

This chain connects TRBV7-9 to TRBJ2-3; D is perhaps TRBD1 or TRBD2 (5 bases each). CDR1 is SEHNR and CDR2 is FQNEAQ in the germline V gene (reference sequence). The V end was cut by 5 bases, the J end by 6 bases, with 15 bases between. The CDR3 has 14 residues. CDR3 residues: CASSPDAWGDTQYF. DNA for the CDR3: TGTGCCAGCAGCCCGGACGCATGGGGGGATACGCAGTATTTT.

This chain links TRBV7-2 with TRBJ1-5; 7 bases map to TRBD1. Germline values: CDR1 SGHTA, CDR2 FQGNSA. Unmatched junction bases numbered 6, after V lost 6 bases and J lost 4 bases. The CDR3 is made up of 14 amino acids. This chain's CDR3 is CASRRQGWNQPQHF. In DNA, the CDR3 is TGTGCCAGCAGGCGACAGGGATGGAATCAGCCCCAGCATTTT.

The J gene is TRBJ2-5, the V gene TRBV5-4, with 8 nucleotides matching TRBD2. The CDR3 runs to 15 residues. CDR1 is SGHNT, CDR2 YYREEE, per germline (reference sequence). V lost 4 bases, J lost 0 bases, and 5 bases stayed unmatched. This CDR3 is CASSMLAGDQETQYF. The CDR3 DNA follows: TGTGCCAGCAGCATGCTAGCGGGCGACCAAGAGACCCAGTACTTC. The full variable domain, in which reference TRBV5-4 and TRBJ2-5 provide the parts outside the CDR3, is ETGVTQSPTHLIKTRGQQVTLRCSSQSGHNTVSWYQQALGQGPQFIFQYYREEENGRGNFPPRFSGLQFPNYSSELNVNALELDDSALYLCASSMLAGDQETQYFGPGTRLLVL.

This clonotype has at least ten counts. This chain joins TRBV15 and TRBJ1-2; D unresolved. The CDR3 contains 13 residues. The V end lost 0 bases, the J end lost 4 bases, and 6 bases lay between the germline ends. Looked up from germline, CDR1 is LNHNV and CDR2 is YYDKDF (reference sequence). CDR3 region: CATSRDRIYGYTF. DNA for the CDR3: TGTGCCACCAGCAGAGACAGGATCTATGGCTACACCTTC.

This clonotype has a handful of counts. The chain uses TRBV7-9 and TRBJ2-5; D uncertain. The CDR3 is made up of 16 amino acids. Trimming stripped 4 bases from V and 4 bases from J, with 19 bases between. In germline, CDR1 is SEHNR, CDR2 FQNEAQ (reference sequence). As DNA, the CDR3 is TGTGCCAGCAGCTCCCTAGGAAGGGTGGATTCAGAGACCCAGTACTTC. It encodes CASSSLGRVDSETQYF.

This chain links TRBV7-2 with TRBJ1-1; D not certain. V was cut by 5 bases and J by 5 bases, with 18 bases left in between. This CDR3 has 15 residues. Germline V gene data show CDR1 as SGHTA and CDR2 as FQGNSA. This CDR3 is CASSPFLDVGTEAFF. The CDR3 DNA follows: TGTGCCAGCAGCCCCTTTCTGGACGTCGGGACTGAAGCTTTCTTT.

The chain uses TRBV5-1 and TRBJ2-2; possible D gene TRBD2, 6 bases. The CDR3 covers 18 residues. V was clipped by 4 bases and J by 6 bases, with 25 bases between them. The germline V gene has CDR1 SGHRS and CDR2 YFSETQ. The CDR3, as DNA: TGCGCCAGCAGCCCGGAGGGGAAGGCGTCCTCCCTCCCCGGGGAGCTGTTTTTT. Its translation is CASSPEGKASSLPGELFF.

This clonotype has a handful of counts. The rearrangement joins TRBV18 to TRBJ2-6; D possibly corresponds to TRBD2 (5 bases). CDR1 and CDR2 (germline): KGHSH, LQKENI. The CDR3 has 16 residues. The V end was cut by 3 bases, the J end by 4 bases, with 13 bases between. Here the CDR3 reads CASSPPGLWGANVLTF. CDR3 sequence (DNA): TGTGCCAGCTCACCCCCCGGACTGTGGGGGGCCAACGTCCTGACTTTC.

The chain combines TRBV6-5 with TRBJ1-3, with 7 bases identical to TRBD1. The germline V gene encodes CDR1 MNHEY and CDR2 SVGAGI. This CDR3 spans 15 amino acids. Unmatched junction bases numbered 8, after V lost 6 bases and J lost 3 bases. Here the CDR3 reads CASRAIDRDGNTIYF. The DNA for the CDR3 is TGTGCCAGCAGGGCCATTGACAGGGATGGAAACACCATATATTTT.

CDR3 nucleotide sequence: TGTGCCAGCAGCTTTCTGGTATTGGGGGGCTATGAGCAGTTCTTC. Translated, it gives CASSFLVLGGYEQFF. The chain links TRBV5-6 to TRBJ2-1; tentatively, D is TRBD1 or TRBD2 (6 bases each). The germline CDR1 and CDR2 sequences are SGHDT and YYEEEE. Trimming stripped 2 bases from V and 8 bases from J, with 17 bases between. CDR3 length: 15 amino acids. The full variable domain, rest sourced from reference TRBV5-6 and TRBJ2-1, is DAGVTQSPTHLIKTRGQQVTLRCSPKSGHDTVSWYQQALGQGPQFIFQYYEEEERQRGNFPDRFSGHQFPNYSSELNVNALLLGDSALYLCASSFLVLGGYEQFFGPGTRLTVL.

This clonotype has a handful of counts. The chain uses TRBV20-1 and TRBJ1-3; tentatively, D is TRBD1 (6 bases). Germline CDR1 reads DFQATT; CDR2 reads SNEGSKA (reference sequence). This CDR3 contains 14 residues. The V and J ends lost 6 bases and 9 bases respectively, with 21 bases between them. The CDR3: CSAERDTLKSTIYF. The CDR3 DNA is TGCAGTGCCGAACGGGACACCTTGAAGAGCACCATATATTTT.

This clonotype was seen a handful of times. The V and J genes are TRBV7-9 and TRBJ1-1; weak D call: TRBD1 (5 bases). This CDR3 comprises 17 residues. Germline V lookup: CDR1 SEHNR, CDR2 FQNEAQ (reference sequence). V lost 2 bases and J 5 bases, leaving 21 bases between the germline ends. Here the CDR3 DNA reads TGTGCCAGCAGCTTATCCTCTCAGTTTAGGGGAGGAACTGAAGCTTTCTTT. It encodes CASSLSSQFRGGTEAFF.

This chain uses TRBV19 with TRBJ2-7, with TRBD1 matching over 7 bases. The V gene end was trimmed by 3 bases and the J gene end by 3 bases; junction bases not matched to a gene: 5. Germline V lookup: CDR1 LNHDA, CDR2 SQIVND (reference sequence). The CDR3 is made up of 14 amino acids. The CDR3 region has the DNA TGTGCCAGTAGTATGGAGTACAGGGGCTACGAGCAGTACTTC. It is translated as CASSMEYRGYEQYF.

This sequence joins TRBV24-1 and TRBJ1-5; TRBD1 might be the D (6 bases). V was cut by 7 bases and J by 0 bases, with 12 bases left in between. CDR1 is KGHDR and CDR2 is SFDVKD in the germline V gene. The CDR3 is 15 amino acids. CDR3 DNA: TGTGCCACCAGGGGCTCAGGGGCTAGCAATCAGCCCCAGCATTTT. It yields the protein CATRGSGASNQPQHF.

The chain joins TRBV30 to TRBJ2-2, with 8 bases that match TRBD2. The CDR3 loop spans 15 amino acids. Germline V CDR1 and CDR2: GTSNPN, SVGIG (reference sequence). Trimming cost V 0 bases and J 4 bases; bases outside gene matches: 4. The CDR3 DNA is TGTGCCTGGAGTGTACGACTAGCGTCCACCGGGGAGCTGTTTTTT. It specifies CAWSVRLASTGELFF. Looking up the rest from reference TRBV30 and TRBJ2-2 gives the full variable domain: SQTIHQWPATLVQPVGSPLSLECTVEGTSNPNLYWYRQAAGRGLQLLFYSVGIGQISSEVPQNLSASRPQDRQFILSSKKLLLSDSGFYLCAWSVRLASTGELFFGEGSRLTVL.

This clonotype was observed a single time. This chain uses TRBV14 with TRBJ2-3, with D hard to call. This CDR3 is built from 13 residues. CDR1 and CDR2 from the germline V gene are SGHDN and FVKESK. Trimming left V 5 bases short and J 4 bases short, with 10 bases between. This CDR3 is CASSTRRSDTQYF. Written as DNA, the CDR3 is TGTGCCAGCAGCACACGCAGGTCAGATACGCAGTATTTT.

This clonotype has just one count. The chain carries TRBV7-6 and TRBJ2-1; 9 nucleotides match TRBD1. Germline assignment: CDR1 SGHVS and CDR2 FNYEAQ. The CDR3 extends over 16 amino acids. With V trimmed by 1 base and J by 5 bases, 6 bases remained unmatched. The CDR3 protein is CASSLGGDRADNEQFF. In DNA form, the CDR3 reads TGTGCCAGCAGCTTAGGTGGGGACAGGGCTGACAATGAGCAGTTCTTC.

J is TRBJ1-1 and V is TRBV29-1; D gene ambiguous. CDR1 is SQVTM, CDR2 ANQGSEA, per germline. V lost 7 bases and J 0 bases, leaving 18 bases between the germline ends. The CDR3 loop spans 15 amino acids. Here the CDR3 DNA reads TGCAGCGCCCGCCCCCGGACGGCCATGAACACTGAAGCTTTCTTT. Its translation is CSARPRTAMNTEAFF. Drawing the rest from reference TRBV29-1 and TRBJ1-1, the complete variable domain is SAVISQKPSRDICQRGTSLTIQCQVDSQVTMMFWYRQQPGQSLTLIATANQGSEATYESGFVIDKFPISRPNLTFSTLTVSNMSPEDSSIYLCSARPRTAMNTEAFFGQGTRLTVV.

Many counts were recorded for this clonotype. V and J are TRBV7-3 and TRBJ2-7; D may be TRBD2 (7 bases). There are 15 residues in the CDR3. Looked up from germline, CDR1 is SGHTA and CDR2 is FQGTGA. The ends were cut back, 1 base at V and 2 bases at J, with 12 bases in the middle. In nucleotides, the CDR3 is TGTGCCAGCAGCTTAAGACGGGGGGCACCCTACGAGCAGTACTTC. This codes for CASSLRRGAPYEQYF.

V gene TRBV12-3 or TRBV12-4 combines with J gene TRBJ1-6; D unresolved. This CDR3 has 12 amino acids. Trimming cost V 7 bases and J 5 bases, with 6 bases left between them. In DNA, the CDR3 is TGTGCCAGCAATGTAAATAATTCACCCCTCCACTTT. Translation: CASNVNNSPLHF.

This clonotype was counted many times. The chain links TRBV11-1 to TRBJ2-7; 16 positions match TRBD2. The CDR3 is 16 residues long. V lost 5 bases to trimming and J lost 4 bases; unmatched junction nucleotides: 5. Germline CDR1 and CDR2: SGHAT and FQDESV (reference sequence). This CDR3 is CASSPGLAGGVYEQYF. CDR3 DNA sequence: TGTGCCAGCAGCCCGGGACTAGCGGGAGGGGTATACGAGCAGTACTTC.

The V call is TRBV10-3, the J call TRBJ1-1, with no clear D. Germline lookup yields CDR1 ENHRY and CDR2 SYGVKD. This CDR3 spans 13 amino acids. V lost 4 bases, J lost 3 bases, and 9 bases lay in between. CDR3 residues: CAISGTTDTEAFF. CDR3 sequence (DNA): TGTGCCATCAGTGGTACAACAGACACTGAAGCTTTCTTT.

The genes are TRBV15 and TRBJ2-1; 7 bases agree with TRBD1. Germline V gene data show CDR1 as LNHNV and CDR2 as YYDKDF (reference sequence). V dropped 3 bases and J dropped 2; count of bases not matched to a gene: 7. This CDR3 contains 16 residues. The CDR3 nucleotides are TGTGCCACCAGCAGCACCTACAGGGGCACCTACAATGAGCAGTTCTTC. Translation gives CATSSTYRGTYNEQFF.

The V gene is TRBV6-1, the J gene TRBJ1-1, with D maybe TRBD1 (6 bases). Per germline, CDR1 MNHNS and CDR2 SASEGT. The V end was cut by 2 bases, the J end by 1 base, with 11 bases between. The CDR3 totals 15 residues. CDR3 region: CASSEIDRRNTEAFF. The CDR3, as DNA: TGTGCCAGCAGTGAAATCGACAGGCGGAACACTGAAGCTTTCTTT.

This clonotype turned up a few times. The chain joins TRBV5-4 to TRBJ2-1, with 7 bases that match TRBD2. In germline, CDR1 is SGHNT, CDR2 YYREEE (reference sequence). With 4 bases clipped from V and 6 bases from J, the junction kept 1 base outside the gene matches. CDR3 length: 12 residues. CDR3 amino acids: CASSASGNEQFF. The CDR3 nucleotides are TGTGCCAGCAGCGCTAGCGGCAATGAGCAGTTCTTC.